The 26 T cell receptor beta chains presented below share a single source sample, sequenced in a study of T-cell reconstitution after alpha-beta-depleted transplantation in children. It was with unique molecular identifiers that the TCRbeta library was prepared. TCRdb reprocessed the PCR reads via MiXCR and lists one record per CDR3 protein. The sample holds fewer than 250,000 distinct CDR3 sequences, around 8% seen once. The material was PBMCs, mostly from graft donor cells, obtained 180 days after TCRalphabeta/CD19-depleted stem cell transplant. The origin of the receptors is a male patient between 10 and 17 years old who had a stem cell transplant for acute lymphoblastic leukemia, so the T cells may come from the graft donor.

This clonotype was recorded at least ten times. The V call is TRBV6-2 or TRBV6-3, the J call TRBJ2-3; 9 positions agree with TRBD2. CDR3 length: 12 residues. Germline V gene sequence: CDR1 MNHEY, CDR2 SVGEGT. With V trimmed by 2 bases and J by 10 bases, 1 base remained unmatched. The CDR3 DNA reads as TGTGCCAGCAGTTACAGGACTAGCGCGCAGTATTTT. It translates to CASSYRTSAQYF.

This clonotype was seen only a few times. The chain links TRBV11-1 to TRBJ1-2, with a tentative D call TRBD1 (5 bases). This CDR3 has 14 amino acids. Trimming left V 6 bases short and J 3 bases short, with 14 bases between. Looked up from germline, CDR1 is SGHAT and CDR2 is FQDESV (reference sequence). The CDR3 nucleotides are TGTGCCAGCAGTTTTCGACAGTCCGACTATGGCTACACCTTC. Encoded protein: CASSFRQSDYGYTF.

This clonotype was seen ten or more times. The chain links TRBV28 to TRBJ2-3; 12 bases are a match to TRBD2. Looked up from germline, CDR1 is MDHEN and CDR2 is SYDVKM. Trimming cost V 2 bases and J 5 bases; bases outside gene matches: 2. CDR3 length: 15 residues. CDR3 sequence (DNA): TGTGCCAGCAGTTTACTAGCGGGAGGGCTAGATACGCAGTATTTT. This encodes CASSLLAGGLDTQYF.

With respect to this clonotype: A much larger clone differs from this one at a single base, so this may be a read error. The J gene is TRBJ1-2, the V gene TRBV4-3; 8 bases are shared with TRBD1. Trimming cost V 1 base and J 8 bases; bases outside gene matches: 12. The CDR3 spans 16 residues. Germline loops: CDR1 LGHNA, CDR2 YSLEER. The CDR3, as DNA: TGCGCCAGCAGCCAAGGGGGCAGGGGGCTGACGGGCGGCTACACCTTC. Translated, it gives CASSQGGRGLTGGYTF.

Comment on this clonotype: At one of its ends the junction is not consistent with the germline gene, which may arise from a read error. The rearrangement uses TRBV2 and TRBJ2-1; 12 bases map to TRBD2. CDR3 length equals 19 residues. The germline V gene encodes CDR1 SNHLY and CDR2 FYNNEI. This CDR3 is CACSLTLRLAGEQDNEQFF. The CDR3, as DNA: TGTGCCTGCAGTTTAACCCTGCGACTAGCGGGGGAACAAGACAATGAGCAGTTCTTC. The full variable domain, rest sourced from reference TRBV2 and TRBJ2-1, is EPEVTQTPSHQVTQMGQEVILRCVPISNHLYFYWYRQILGQKVEFLVSFYNNEISEKSEIFDDQFSVERPDGSNFTLKIRSTKLEDSAMYFCACSLTLRLAGEQDNEQFFGPGTRLTVL.

This clonotype was counted many times. This chain connects TRBV3-1 to TRBJ2-1; D perhaps matches TRBD1 (7 bases). The CDR3 contains 16 residues. Deletions cut 3 bases from V and 8 bases from J, with 20 bases between. Germline CDR1 and CDR2: LGHDT and YNNKEL (reference sequence). The CDR3 DNA reads TGTGCCAGCAGCCATTATAGGGGGGACAGTAGTGATGAGCAGTTCTTC. The encoded protein is CASSHYRGDSSDEQFF.

The chain couples TRBV20-1 to TRBJ2-7, with 10 bases identical to TRBD1. V lost 5 bases and J lost 3; bases outside the gene matches: 7. The CDR3 is 14 residues long. Germline CDR1 is DFQATT and CDR2 is SNEGSKA (reference sequence). The DNA of the CDR3 is TGCAGTGCTCCAGGACAGGGGGACCTCTACGAGCAGTACTTC. Amino acids: CSAPGQGDLYEQYF.

J is TRBJ2-1 and V is TRBV7-8, with TRBD2 matching 10 bases. Germline CDR1 and CDR2: SGHVS and FQNEAQ. The CDR3 loop spans 19 amino acids. J lost 1 base, V lost 1 base, and 10 bases had no gene match. CDR3 sequence: CASSLGGRTSGPSYNEQFF. The CDR3 DNA follows: TGTGCCAGCAGCTTAGGGGGCCGGACTAGCGGACCTTCCTACAATGAGCAGTTCTTC.

This clonotype was recorded many times. DNA for the CDR3: TGTGCCATCAAGAGGGAGGGCGACACCGGGGAGCTGTTTTTT. Its protein product is CAIKREGDTGELFF. The rearrangement joins TRBV10-3 to TRBJ2-2; 7 bases are a match to TRBD2. The CDR3 is 14 amino acids. Trimming removed 7 bases from V and 3 bases from J; junction bases left unmatched: 5. Per the germline V gene, CDR1 is ENHRY and CDR2 is SYGVKD.

Ten or more counts support this clonotype. The gene calls are TRBV29-1 and TRBJ2-7; tentative D call: TRBD2 (5 bases). With 4 bases removed from V and 0 bases from J, the gap between germline ends came to 13 bases. The CDR3 loop spans 14 amino acids. Germline-derived CDR1 and CDR2 are SQVTM and ANQGSEA. CDR3 nucleotide sequence: TGCAGCGTTGCCAGGACTGTTTCCTCCTACGAGCAGTACTTC. Protein sequence: CSVARTVSSYEQYF.

The sample holds many counts of this clonotype. The chain is built from TRBV29-1 and TRBJ1-1; no clear D. V lost 4 bases and J 0 bases, leaving 15 bases between the germline ends. The germline V gene has CDR1 SQVTM and CDR2 ANQGSEA. The CDR3 is made up of 15 amino acids. CDR3 nucleotide sequence: TGCAGCGTTGTTGGGGAGGCATGGATGAACACTGAAGCTTTCTTT. Its protein is CSVVGEAWMNTEAFF.

This clonotype has ten or more counts. The V gene is TRBV11-2, the J gene TRBJ2-7; no definite D call. Trimming stripped 2 bases from V and 7 bases from J, with 15 bases between. The CDR3 totals 14 residues. Germline lookup yields CDR1 SGHAT and CDR2 FQNNGV. The CDR3 protein is CASSLLVTGLEQYF. As DNA, the CDR3 is TGTGCCAGCAGCTTATTAGTAACCGGGCTTGAGCAGTACTTC.

This clonotype occurred many times. The chain has TRBV20-1 and TRBJ2-3; 9 nucleotides line up with TRBD1. The germline V gene has CDR1 DFQATT and CDR2 SNEGSKA (reference sequence). The ends lost 3 bases at V and 5 bases at J; junction bases unmatched: 6. This CDR3 is 14 amino acids long. In DNA form, the CDR3 reads TGCAGTGCTAGTAAATGGGACAGGGAAGATACGCAGTATTTT. Amino acids: CSASKWDREDTQYF.

Ten or more counts support this clonotype. J is TRBJ1-1 and V is TRBV7-9; 8 nucleotides match TRBD1. The CDR3 runs 14 residues. Unmatched junction bases numbered 3, after V lost 4 bases and J lost 2 bases. Per the germline V gene, CDR1 is SEHNR and CDR2 is FQNEAQ (reference sequence). The CDR3 loop is CASSSPGGNTEAFF. DNA for the CDR3: TGTGCCAGCAGCTCCCCAGGGGGCAACACTGAAGCTTTCTTT.

This clonotype was picked up a small number of times. The V gene is TRBV18, the J gene TRBJ2-5; 13 bases fit TRBD2. V gave up 1 base and J gave up 5 bases; unmatched junction bases: 10. The CDR3 has 18 amino acids. Germline loops: CDR1 KGHSH, CDR2 LQKENI. The DNA for the CDR3 is TGTGCCAGCTCACCACGCGCTACTAGCGGGGGGGCCGGTGAGACCCAGTACTTC. Translating it yields CASSPRATSGGAGETQYF.

This clonotype has ten or more counts. V gene TRBV28 combines with J gene TRBJ2-1, with a weak D call TRBD1 (6 bases). CDR3 length: 15 amino acids. Trimming pared 6 bases from V and 5 bases from J, leaving 17 bases between. Germline CDR1 MDHEN, CDR2 SYDVKM. In DNA, the CDR3 is TGTGCCAGCAGCCTTTACAGGGACCCCGACAATGAGCAGTTCTTC. This sequence encodes CASSLYRDPDNEQFF. Supplemented by reference TRBV28 and TRBJ2-1, the full variable domain reads DVKVTQSSRYLVKRTGEKVFLECVQDMDHENMFWYRQDPGLGLRLIYFSYDVKMKEKGDIPEGYSVSREKKERFSLILESASTNQTSMYLCASSLYRDPDNEQFFGPGTRLTVL.

The genes are TRBV7-3 and TRBJ1-2; D gene uncertain. Trimming cost V 0 bases and J 8 bases, with 10 bases left between them. The V gene's germline CDR1 is SGHTA and CDR2 FQGTGA. The CDR3 consists of 13 residues. For the CDR3, the DNA is TGTGCCAGCAGCTTAACGATGGGAGGAGGCTACACCTTC. Encoded protein: CASSLTMGGGYTF.

This clonotype came up many times. The rearrangement uses TRBV20-1 and TRBJ1-2; 7 nucleotides agree with TRBD1. The CDR3 runs to 11 residues. The trim removed 3 bases at V and 9 bases at J, leaving 4 bases unmatched. Germline CDR1 DFQATT, CDR2 SNEGSKA (reference sequence). DNA of the CDR3: TGCAGTGCTAGGTGGACAGGCCGCTACACCTTC. This gives the protein CSARWTGRYTF.

This clonotype was counted ten times or more. The chain employs TRBV20-1 and TRBJ1-1, with D perhaps TRBD1 (5 bases). V lost 6 bases to trimming and J lost 0 bases, with 17 bases between them. This CDR3 comprises 15 residues. Germline lookup yields CDR1 DFQATT and CDR2 SNEGSKA (reference sequence). CDR3 sequence: CSAPTGGTMNTEAFF. The CDR3 region has the DNA TGCAGTGCCCCTACGGGGGGGACCATGAACACTGAAGCTTTCTTT.

This clonotype appeared many times. The chain has TRBV6-5 and TRBJ1-1, with D possibly matching TRBD1 (6 bases). Germline values: CDR1 MNHEY, CDR2 SVGAGI. The CDR3 covers 14 residues. The V gene lost 5 bases and the J gene lost 4 bases, with 14 bases spanning the gap. Written as DNA, the CDR3 is TGTGCCAGCAGTGTACTGGGGGCGAGCACTGAAGCTTTCTTT. Its translation is CASSVLGASTEAFF.

This clonotype was found many times. A junction boundary mismatches the germline segment, possibly from a read error. The J gene is TRBJ2-7, the V gene TRBV5-5; the D gene is possibly TRBD2 (6 bases). The length of the CDR3 is 14 residues. Germline lookup yields CDR1 SGHKS and CDR2 YYEKEE (reference sequence). The CDR3: CAISLGGDSYEQYF. The CDR3 DNA sequence: TGTGCCATCAGCTTGGGCGGGGACTCCTACGAGCAGTACTTC.

This clonotype has at least ten counts. V usage is TRBV27 and J usage is TRBJ2-1, with TRBD2 as a possible D gene (6 bases). The V end was cut by 2 bases, the J end by 6 bases, with 8 bases between. Germline loops: CDR1 MNHEY, CDR2 SMNVEV (reference sequence). The CDR3 contains 13 residues. The CDR3 region is CASSLLASNEQFF. The CDR3 coding sequence is TGTGCCAGCAGTTTACTAGCGTCCAATGAGCAGTTCTTC.

This clonotype was seen at least ten times. The rearrangement uses TRBV4-3 and TRBJ2-5, with TRBD1 identical over 9 bases. Germline lookup yields CDR1 LGHNA and CDR2 YSLEER. The V and J ends lost 1 base and 0 bases, in that order; junction bases with no gene match: 6. This CDR3 spans 17 amino acids. This chain's CDR3 is CASSQGFDRGYQETQYF. The CDR3 bases are TGCGCCAGCAGCCAAGGATTTGACAGGGGGTACCAAGAGACCCAGTACTTC.

This clonotype was observed many times. The chain employs TRBV28 and TRBJ1-1; no clear D gene. There are 12 residues in the CDR3. Per germline, CDR1 MDHEN and CDR2 SYDVKM. Between the trimmed V and J ends, which lost 5 bases and 6 bases, there was a span of 10 bases. The CDR3 sequence is CASSPPRAEAFF. In DNA, the CDR3 is TGTGCCAGCAGTCCGCCTAGAGCTGAAGCTTTCTTT.

There are many counts of this clonotype. This chain links TRBV7-6 with TRBJ2-7; D assignment may be TRBD1 or TRBD2 (5 bases each). The germline V and J ends were trimmed by 1 base and 2 bases, with 9 bases remaining between them. The germline V gene has CDR1 SGHVS and CDR2 FNYEAQ. The CDR3 is made up of 14 amino acids. The CDR3: CASSLGDGTYEQYF. CDR3 bases: TGTGCCAGCAGCTTAGGGGACGGTACCTACGAGCAGTACTTC.

There are many counts of this clonotype. At one end the junction does not follow the germline gene, possibly because of a read error. V usage is TRBV5-6 and J usage is TRBJ1-4, with D tentatively TRBD1 (5 bases). In germline, CDR1 is SGHDT, CDR2 YYEEEE. This CDR3 contains 12 residues. The CDR3 DNA sequence: TGTGCCAGCAGCTTAATTGGCGGGACTATGATTTTT. This gives the protein CASSLIGGTMIF.